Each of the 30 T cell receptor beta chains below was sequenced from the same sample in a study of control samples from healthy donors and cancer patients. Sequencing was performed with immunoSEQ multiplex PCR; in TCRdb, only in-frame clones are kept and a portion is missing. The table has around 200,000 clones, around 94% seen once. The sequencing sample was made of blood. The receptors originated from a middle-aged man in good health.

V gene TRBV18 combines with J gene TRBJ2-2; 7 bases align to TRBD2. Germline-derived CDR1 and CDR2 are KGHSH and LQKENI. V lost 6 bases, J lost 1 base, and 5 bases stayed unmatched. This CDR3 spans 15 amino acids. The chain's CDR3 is CASSSTSQNTGELFF. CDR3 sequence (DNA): TGTGCCAGCTCGTCGACTAGCCAGAACACCGGGGAGCTGTTTTTT.

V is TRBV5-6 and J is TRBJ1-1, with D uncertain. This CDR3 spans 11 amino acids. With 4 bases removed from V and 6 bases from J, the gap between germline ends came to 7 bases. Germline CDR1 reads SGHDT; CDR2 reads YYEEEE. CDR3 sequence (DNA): TGTGCCAGCAGCCGGCAGGCTGAAGCTTTCTTT. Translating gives CASSRQAEAFF.

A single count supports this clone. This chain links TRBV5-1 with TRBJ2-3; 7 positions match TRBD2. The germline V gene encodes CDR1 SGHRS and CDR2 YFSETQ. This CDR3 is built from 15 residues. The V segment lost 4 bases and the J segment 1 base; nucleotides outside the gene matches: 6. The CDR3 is CASSPSGRGTDTQYF. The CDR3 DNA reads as TGCGCCAGCAGCCCTTCTGGGAGGGGCACAGATACGCAGTATTTT.

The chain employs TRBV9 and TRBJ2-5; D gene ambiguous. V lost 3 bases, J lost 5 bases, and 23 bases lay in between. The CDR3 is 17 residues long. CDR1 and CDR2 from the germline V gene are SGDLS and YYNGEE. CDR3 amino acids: CASSAQPMNSRIETQYF. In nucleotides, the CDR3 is TGTGCCAGCAGCGCCCAACCTATGAACAGCCGGATTGAGACCCAGTACTTC.

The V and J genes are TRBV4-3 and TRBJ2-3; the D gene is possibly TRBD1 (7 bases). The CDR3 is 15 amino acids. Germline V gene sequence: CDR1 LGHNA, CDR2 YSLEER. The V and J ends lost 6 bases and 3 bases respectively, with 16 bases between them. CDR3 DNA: TGCGCCAGCAGGGATCGGACAGGAGGGACAGATACGCAGTATTTT. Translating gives CASRDRTGGTDTQYF.

CDR3 sequence: CASLYTRPGNQPQHF. CDR3 bases: TGTGCCAGCCTCTACACCCGGCCTGGCAATCAGCCCCAGCATTTT. V is TRBV28 and J is TRBJ1-5; D not certain. The length of the CDR3 is 15 residues. Germline lookup yields CDR1 MDHEN and CDR2 SYDVKM. The V end lost 8 bases, the J end lost 2 bases, and 16 bases lay between the germline ends.

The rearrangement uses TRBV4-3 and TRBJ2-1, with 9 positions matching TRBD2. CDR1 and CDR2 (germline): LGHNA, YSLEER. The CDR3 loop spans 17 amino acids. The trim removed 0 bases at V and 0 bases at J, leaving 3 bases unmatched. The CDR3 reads CASSQDSGGPSYNEQFF. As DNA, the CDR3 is TGCGCCAGCAGCCAAGATAGCGGGGGCCCCTCCTACAATGAGCAGTTCTTC.

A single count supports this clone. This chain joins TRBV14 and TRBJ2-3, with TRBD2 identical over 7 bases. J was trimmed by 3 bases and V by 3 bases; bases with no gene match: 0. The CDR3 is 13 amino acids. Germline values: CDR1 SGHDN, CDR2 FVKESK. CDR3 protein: CASSHGGTDTQYF. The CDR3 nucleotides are TGTGCCAGCAGCCACGGGGGGACAGATACGCAGTATTTT.

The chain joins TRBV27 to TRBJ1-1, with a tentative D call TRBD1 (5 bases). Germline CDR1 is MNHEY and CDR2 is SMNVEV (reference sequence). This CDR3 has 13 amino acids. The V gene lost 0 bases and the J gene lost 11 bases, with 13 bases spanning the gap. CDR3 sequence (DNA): TGTGCCAGCAGTTTATCGGGACGTACCTCTGCTTTCTTT. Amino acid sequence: CASSLSGRTSAFF.

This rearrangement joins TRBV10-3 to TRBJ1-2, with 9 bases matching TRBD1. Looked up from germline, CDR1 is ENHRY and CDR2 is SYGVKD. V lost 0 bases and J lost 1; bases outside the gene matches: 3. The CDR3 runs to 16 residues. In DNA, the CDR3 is TGTGCCATCAGTGAGTCAGACAGGGGGGGTAACTATGGCTACACCTTC. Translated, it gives CAISESDRGGNYGYTF.

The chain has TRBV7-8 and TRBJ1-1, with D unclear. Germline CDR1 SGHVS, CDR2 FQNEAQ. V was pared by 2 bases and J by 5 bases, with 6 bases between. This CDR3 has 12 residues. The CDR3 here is CASSLLLTEAFF. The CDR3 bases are TGTGCCAGCAGCTTACTCCTGACTGAAGCTTTCTTT.

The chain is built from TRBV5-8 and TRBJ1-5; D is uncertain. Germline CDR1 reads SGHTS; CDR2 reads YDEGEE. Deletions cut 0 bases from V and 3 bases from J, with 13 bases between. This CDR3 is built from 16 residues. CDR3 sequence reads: CASSLGSGPPNQPQHF. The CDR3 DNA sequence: TGTGCCAGCAGCTTGGGGTCGGGCCCACCCAATCAGCCCCAGCATTTT.

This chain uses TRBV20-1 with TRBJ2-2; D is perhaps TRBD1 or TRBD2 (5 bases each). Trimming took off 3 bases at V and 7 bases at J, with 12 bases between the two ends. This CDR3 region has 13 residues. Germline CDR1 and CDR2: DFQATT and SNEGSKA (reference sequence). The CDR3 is CSASGGWDGELFF. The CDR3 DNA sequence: TGCAGTGCTAGTGGGGGTTGGGACGGGGAGCTGTTTTTT.

The CDR3 nucleotides are TGTGCCCGCGGGAGGGGATACAATGAGCAGTTCTTC. Its protein product is CARGRGYNEQFF. J is TRBJ2-1 and V is TRBV2; 9 nucleotides align to TRBD2. The CDR3 spans 12 residues. Losses at the gene ends were 11 bases for V and 4 bases for J; bases not matched to a gene: 3. Per the germline V gene, CDR1 is SNHLY and CDR2 is FYNNEI.

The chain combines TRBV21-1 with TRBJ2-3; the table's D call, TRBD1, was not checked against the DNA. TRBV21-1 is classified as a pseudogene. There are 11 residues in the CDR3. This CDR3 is CASSKGGAGYF. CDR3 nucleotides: TGTGCCAGCAGCAAAGGGGGCGCCGGGTATTTT.

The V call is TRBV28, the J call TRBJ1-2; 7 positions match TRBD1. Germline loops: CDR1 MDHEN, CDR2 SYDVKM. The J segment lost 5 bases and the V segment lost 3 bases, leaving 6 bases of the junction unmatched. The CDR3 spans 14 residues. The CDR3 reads CASSFGRQGYGYTF. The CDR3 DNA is TGTGCCAGCAGTTTTGGGAGACAGGGATATGGCTACACCTTC.

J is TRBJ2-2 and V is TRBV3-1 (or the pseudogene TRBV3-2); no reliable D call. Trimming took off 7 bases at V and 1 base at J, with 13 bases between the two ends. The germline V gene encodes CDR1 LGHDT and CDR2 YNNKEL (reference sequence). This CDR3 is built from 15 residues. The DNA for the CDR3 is TGTGCCAGCACCCACCTTCCAGTGAACACCGGGGAGCTGTTTTTT. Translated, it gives CASTHLPVNTGELFF.

The CDR3 nucleotides read TGCGCCAGCGGGTTGGAGTCTGGGGCCAACGTCCTGACTTTC. This translates into CASGLESGANVLTF. The V and J genes are TRBV5-1 and TRBJ2-6; D remains unclear. V was pared by 7 bases and J by 1 base, with 9 bases between. The CDR3 is 14 residues long. Looked up from germline, CDR1 is SGHRS and CDR2 is YFSETQ. The full variable domain, with the rest looked up from reference TRBV5-1 and TRBJ2-6, is KAGVTQTPRYLIKTRGQQVTLSCSPISGHRSVSWYQQTPGQGLQFLFEYFSETQRNKGNFPGRFSGRQFSNSRSEMNVSTLELGDSALYLCASGLESGANVLTFGAGSRLTVL.

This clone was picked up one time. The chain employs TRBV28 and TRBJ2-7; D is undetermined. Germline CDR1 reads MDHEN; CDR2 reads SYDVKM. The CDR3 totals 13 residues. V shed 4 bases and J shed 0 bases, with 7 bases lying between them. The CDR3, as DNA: TGTGCCAGCAGTTCCTCTCTCTCCTACGAGCAGTACGTC. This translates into CASSSSLSYEQYV.

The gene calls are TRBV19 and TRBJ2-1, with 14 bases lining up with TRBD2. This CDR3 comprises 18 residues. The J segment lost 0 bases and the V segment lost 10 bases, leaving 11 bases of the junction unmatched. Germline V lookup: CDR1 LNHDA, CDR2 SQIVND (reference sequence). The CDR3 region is CATRRTSGGLSSYNEQFF. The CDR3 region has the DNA TGTGCCACAAGAAGGACTAGCGGGGGGTTAAGCTCCTACAATGAGCAGTTCTTC.

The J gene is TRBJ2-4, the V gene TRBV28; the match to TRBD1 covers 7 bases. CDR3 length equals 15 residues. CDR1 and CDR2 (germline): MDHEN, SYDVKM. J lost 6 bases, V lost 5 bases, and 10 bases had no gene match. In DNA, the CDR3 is TGTGCCAGCAGTATCTACCGAGGGACAGCAAACATTCAGTACTTC. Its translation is CASSIYRGTANIQYF.

The chain's CDR3 is CASSFDRRTEAFF. CDR3 DNA sequence: TGTGCCAGCAGCTTTGACCGGCGGACTGAAGCTTTCTTT. V usage is TRBV5-4 and J usage is TRBJ1-1; no clear D gene. V was clipped by 2 bases and J by 5 bases, with 10 bases between them. From germline, CDR1 is SGHNT and CDR2 YYREEE (reference sequence). The CDR3 spans 13 residues.

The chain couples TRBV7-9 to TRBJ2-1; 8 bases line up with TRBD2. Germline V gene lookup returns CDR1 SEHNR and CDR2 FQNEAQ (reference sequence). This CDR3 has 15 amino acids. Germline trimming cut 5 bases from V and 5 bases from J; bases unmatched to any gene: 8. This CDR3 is CASSRLLRGDNEQFF. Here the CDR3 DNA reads TGTGCCAGCAGCCGACTTTTGCGGGGGGACAATGAGCAGTTCTTC.

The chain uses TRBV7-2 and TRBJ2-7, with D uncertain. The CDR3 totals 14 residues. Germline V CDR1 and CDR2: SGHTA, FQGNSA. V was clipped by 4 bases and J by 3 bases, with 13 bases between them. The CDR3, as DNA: TGTGCCAGCAGCTCCAGCCAGAGGAGCTACGAGCAGTACTTC. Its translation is CASSSSQRSYEQYF. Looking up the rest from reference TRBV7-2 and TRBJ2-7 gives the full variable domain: GAGVSQSPSNKVTEKGKDVELRCDPISGHTALYWYRQSLGQGLEFLIYFQGNSAPDKSGLPSDRFSAERTGGSVSTLTIQRTQQEDSAVYLCASSSSQRSYEQYFGPGTRLTVT.

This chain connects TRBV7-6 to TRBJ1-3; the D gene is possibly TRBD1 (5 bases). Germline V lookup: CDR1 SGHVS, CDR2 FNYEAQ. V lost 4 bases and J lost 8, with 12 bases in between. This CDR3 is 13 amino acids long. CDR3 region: CASSSGWGDTIYF. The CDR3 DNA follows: TGTGCCAGCAGCTCCGGTTGGGGGGACACCATATATTTT. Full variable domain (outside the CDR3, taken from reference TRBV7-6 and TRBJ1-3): GAGVSQSPRYKVTKRGQDVALRCDPISGHVSLYWYRQALGQGPEFLTYFNYEAQQDKSGLPNDRFSAERPEGSISTLTIQRTEQRDSAMYRCASSSGWGDTIYFGEGSWLTVV.

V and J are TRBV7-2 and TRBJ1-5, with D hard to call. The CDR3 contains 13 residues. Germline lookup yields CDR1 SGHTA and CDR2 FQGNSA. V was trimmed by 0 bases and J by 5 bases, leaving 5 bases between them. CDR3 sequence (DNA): TGTGCCAGCAGCTTAGCCCCGCATCAGCCCCAGCATTTT. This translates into CASSLAPHQPQHF.

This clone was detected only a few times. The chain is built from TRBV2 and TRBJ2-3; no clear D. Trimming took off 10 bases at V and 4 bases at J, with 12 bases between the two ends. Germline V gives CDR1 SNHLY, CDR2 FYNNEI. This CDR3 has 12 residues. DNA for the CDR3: TGTGCCACCCAATTCCTAGCAGATACGCAGTATTTT. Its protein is CATQFLADTQYF.

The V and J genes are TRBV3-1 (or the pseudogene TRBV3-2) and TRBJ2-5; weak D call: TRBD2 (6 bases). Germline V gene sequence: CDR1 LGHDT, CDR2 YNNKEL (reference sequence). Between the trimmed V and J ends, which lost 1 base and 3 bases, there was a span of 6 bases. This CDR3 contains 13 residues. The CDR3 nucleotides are TGTGCCAGCAGCCAAGCGGGGGAAGAGACCCAGTACTTC. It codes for CASSQAGEETQYF.

The CDR3 sequence is CASSQLLEQYF. The CDR3 coding sequence is TGTGCCAGCAGCCAGTTACTGGAGCAGTACTTC. The V and J genes are TRBV3-1 (or the pseudogene TRBV3-2) and TRBJ2-7; D is unclear. Germline V gene data show CDR1 as LGHDT and CDR2 as YNNKEL (reference sequence). Trimming took 3 bases from V and 7 from J, leaving 7 bases between them. The CDR3 covers 11 residues.

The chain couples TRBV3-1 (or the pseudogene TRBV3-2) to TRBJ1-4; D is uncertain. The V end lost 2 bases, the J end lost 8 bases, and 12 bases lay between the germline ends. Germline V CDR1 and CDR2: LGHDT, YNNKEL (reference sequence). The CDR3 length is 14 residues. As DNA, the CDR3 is TGTGCCAGCAGCCAAAGCAGCCATCGAGAAAAACTGTTTTTT. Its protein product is CASSQSSHREKLFF.